The next 2 T cell receptor beta chains were all read from a single sample in a study of cytomegalovirus exposure and HLA in healthy donors. A multiplex PCR was run with 60 Vbeta primers and 13 Jbeta primers. Clones were read by immunoSEQ multiplex PCR, and TCRdb kept only the in-frame ones, dropping some. This table holds about 180,000 clones, 75% to 85% found once. Sequencing used PBMCs. Source of these receptors: a woman aged 30 to 39 in good health and CMV-seronegative.

Concerning this clone: An end of the junction differs from the germline gene, which may be a read error. The CDR3 nucleotides are TGTGTCAGCGGGTTTGGGGGGGTCTCCTACGAGCAGTACTTC. Amino acid sequence: CVSGFGGVSYEQYF. J is TRBJ2-7 and V is TRBV6-5; TRBD2 agrees at 7 bases. The CDR3 is 14 amino acids. Germline V gene lookup returns CDR1 MNHEY and CDR2 SVGAGI.

V usage is TRBV4-3 and J usage is TRBJ1-4; TRBD1 agrees at 9 bases. The CDR3 sequence is 15 residues long. Germline V CDR1 and CDR2: LGHNA, YSLEER. The J segment lost 4 bases and the V segment lost 1 base, leaving 1 base of the junction unmatched. The CDR3, as DNA: TGCGCCAGCAGCCAAGCGACAGGGGGTAATGAAAAACTGTTTTTT. Protein product: CASSQATGGNEKLFF.